Shown below are 11 T cell receptor beta chains from a single sample sequenced in a study of CD8+ T cells in alopecia areata (dated 2018 in TCRdb). The receptor library was made with the immunoSEQ multiplex PCR assay. To provide template for TCR sequencing, every sample had RNA extracted and reverse transcribed into cDNA. TCRdb took over this immuneACCESS table, retaining in-frame rearrangements with V and J assigned. Such tables are incomplete; in checked studies, under half of the missing clones stem from an unresolved V gene, and the remainder is unexplained. For this sample there are 200,000 to 250,000 clones; more than 55% appear just once. The ten most abundant clones make up around 5.1% of the sample. Sequences were obtained from CD8+ T cells sorted from blood. All receptors derive from a human donor in good health.

V gene TRBV2 combines with J gene TRBJ2-1, with D uncertain. CDR3 length: 11 amino acids. V lost 8 bases and J 8 bases, leaving 10 bases between the germline ends. Germline V gene lookup returns CDR1 SNHLY and CDR2 FYNNEI. CDR3 amino acids: CASLQEDEQFF. DNA of the CDR3: TGTGCCAGCCTACAAGAGGATGAGCAGTTCTTC.

V usage is TRBV29-1 and J usage is TRBJ2-7; 8 bases fit TRBD1. Trimming at V came to 5 bases and at J to 3 bases, leaving 9 bases not matched to a gene. This CDR3 spans 14 amino acids. The germline V gene has CDR1 SQVTM and CDR2 ANQGSEA. The CDR3 nucleotides read TGCAGCGTTCCCAGCAGGGGGCCCAACTACGAGCAGTACTTC. Translating it yields CSVPSRGPNYEQYF.

This rearrangement joins TRBV7-9 to TRBJ1-1, with TRBD1 matching over 11 bases. V gave up 5 bases and J gave up 7 bases; unmatched junction bases: 9. Germline V lookup: CDR1 SEHNR, CDR2 FQNEAQ (reference sequence). The CDR3 consists of 15 residues. CDR3 amino acids: CASSPRTGGTNEAFF. The CDR3 nucleotides are TGTGCCAGCAGCCCTAGGACAGGGGGCACCAATGAAGCTTTCTTT.

This chain connects TRBV7-9 to TRBJ2-7; D possibly uses TRBD1 or TRBD2 (5 bases each). Germline lookup yields CDR1 SEHNR and CDR2 FQNEAQ (reference sequence). Trimming removed 5 bases at V and 6 bases at J, with 14 bases between. The CDR3 loop spans 13 amino acids. The CDR3 DNA reads as TGTGCCAGCAGCATACAGGCCGGACTCGAGCAGTACTTC. This encodes CASSIQAGLEQYF.

The V and J genes are TRBV7-6 and TRBJ2-6, with 8 bases identical to TRBD1. Germline assignment: CDR1 SGHVS and CDR2 FNYEAQ. V lost 4 bases to trimming and J lost 0 bases; unmatched junction nucleotides: 5. The CDR3 totals 17 residues. The CDR3 nucleotides read TGTGCCAGCAGCTCGGACAGGGCCTCCTCTGGGGCCAACGTCCTGACTTTC. Translation gives CASSSDRASSGANVLTF. Full variable domain (missing parts from reference TRBV7-6 and TRBJ2-6): GAGVSQSPRYKVTKRGQDVALRCDPISGHVSLYWYRQALGQGPEFLTYFNYEAQQDKSGLPNDRFSAERPEGSISTLTIQRTEQRDSAMYRCASSSDRASSGANVLTFGAGSRLTVL.

The V and J genes are TRBV15 and TRBJ1-2; no reliable D call. CDR3 length equals 12 residues. The V end was cut by 5 bases, the J end by 3 bases, with 7 bases between. Per germline, CDR1 LNHNV and CDR2 YYDKDF (reference sequence). CDR3 nucleotide sequence: TGTGCCACCAGCGGGCACTACTATGGCTACACCTTC. This sequence encodes CATSGHYYGYTF.

The chain has TRBV4-1 and TRBJ1-3; no clear D gene. CDR3 length equals 15 residues. Germline V lookup: CDR1 MGHRA, CDR2 YSYEKL. V gave up 1 base and J gave up 0 bases, with 7 bases separating them. The CDR3 is CASSQGPSSGNTIYF. CDR3 sequence (DNA): TGCGCCAGCAGCCAAGGACCATCCTCTGGAAACACCATATATTTT.

This sequence joins TRBV13 and TRBJ2-1; D unclear. Trimming took off 5 bases at V and 7 bases at J, with 12 bases between the two ends. This CDR3 contains 13 residues. CDR1 and CDR2 (germline): PRHDT, FYEKMQ (reference sequence). This CDR3 is CASSPALWNEQFF. The CDR3 DNA reads TGTGCCAGCAGCCCAGCCCTGTGGAATGAGCAGTTCTTC.

This clone has only one observation. CDR3 sequence: CASSLRGQETQYF. CDR3 DNA: TGTGCCAGCAGCTTAAGGGGTCAAGAGACCCAGTACTTC. V and J are TRBV13 and TRBJ2-5, with a weak D call TRBD1 (5 bases). The CDR3 consists of 13 residues. Trimming removed 2 bases from V and 2 bases from J, with 6 bases in between. Germline V CDR1 and CDR2: PRHDT, FYEKMQ (reference sequence). The variable domain in full, with the rest retrieved from reference TRBV13 and TRBJ2-5, is AAGVIQSPRHLIKEKRETATLKCYPIPRHDTVYWYQQGPGQDPQFLISFYEKMQSDKGSIPDRFSAQQFSDYHSELNMSSLELGDSALYFCASSLRGQETQYFGPGTRLLVL.

V and J are TRBV29-1 and TRBJ2-2; D gene uncertain. CDR1 and CDR2 (germline): SQVTM, ANQGSEA. V lost 1 base and J 6 bases, leaving 3 bases between the germline ends. The CDR3 totals 11 residues. CDR3 nucleotide sequence: TGCAGCGTTGAAGGGTCCGGGGAGCTGTTTTTT. Protein product: CSVEGSGELFF.

The CDR3 DNA reads as TGCAGCGTGGCCGATACGGGATCGCTCTATGAAAAACTGTTTTTT. Its protein is CSVADTGSLYEKLFF. This chain uses TRBV29-1 with TRBJ1-4, with D uncertain. The V gene lost 6 bases and the J gene lost 6 bases, with 20 bases spanning the gap. This CDR3 has 15 residues. Germline CDR1 is SQVTM and CDR2 is ANQGSEA.